These 27 T cell receptor beta chains share one sample of origin, sequenced in a study of shared clonotypes between healthy human individuals. Positive CCR7 selection of CD45RO-negative cells yielded the naive CD8 cells, and terminally differentiated effector memory CD45RA+ cells were excluded. TCRdb's copy holds only in-frame clones and misses some; the assay was immunoSEQ multiplex PCR. The sample contains nearly 2 million clones, approximately 94% of which appear only once. The sequenced material came from naive CD8+ T cells sorted from blood. All receptors derive from a man between 18 and 29 years old in good health.

CDR3 region: CASTLFVAEGNTIYF. The CDR3 region has the DNA TGTGCCAGCACCCTTTTCGTGGCAGAAGGAAACACCATATATTTT. The chain combines TRBV7-9 with TRBJ1-3; D unresolved. The V gene's germline CDR1 is SEHNR and CDR2 FQNEAQ (reference sequence). The CDR3 extends over 15 amino acids. V lost 7 bases to trimming and J lost 4 bases, with 17 bases between them.

Details on this clone: One junction end does not reproduce the germline sequence, and a read error may be involved. The sample holds other DNA sequences that translate to the same CDR3. V and J are TRBV7-7 and TRBJ2-7; D is unclear. The CDR3 length is 13 residues. Germline V gene sequence: CDR1 SSHAT, CDR2 FNYEAQ (reference sequence). CDR3 in DNA: TGTGCTAGCAGCCCCGGGTATTCCTACGAGCAGTACTTC. This codes for CASSPGYSYEQYF.

The chain joins TRBV7-9 to TRBJ1-4; D is unclear. Germline V lookup: CDR1 SEHNR, CDR2 FQNEAQ (reference sequence). V dropped 11 bases and J dropped 4 bases, with 11 bases sitting between them. The length of the CDR3 is 12 residues. DNA for the CDR3: TGTGCCTGGCCGGCAGATAATGAAAAACTGTTTTTT. Encoded protein: CAWPADNEKLFF. Together with reference TRBV7-9 and TRBJ1-4, the CDR3 gives the full variable domain: DTGVSQNPRHKITKRGQNVTFRCDPISEHNRLYWYRQTLGQGPEFLTYFQNEAQLEKSRLLSDRFSAERPKGSFSTLEIQRTEQGDSAMYLCAWPADNEKLFFGSGTQLSVL.

The chain carries TRBV10-3 and TRBJ2-7; D is unresolved. Trimming removed 2 bases at V and 5 bases at J, with 10 bases between. The CDR3 is 13 residues long. Germline lookup yields CDR1 ENHRY and CDR2 SYGVKD. CDR3 loop: CAISEPTADEQYF. For the CDR3, the DNA is TGTGCCATCAGTGAGCCCACTGCAGACGAGCAGTACTTC.

The rearrangement links TRBV13 to TRBJ1-5; D may be TRBD1 (5 bases). V lost 5 bases to trimming and J lost 7 bases, with 9 bases between them. Germline V gene lookup returns CDR1 PRHDT and CDR2 FYEKMQ (reference sequence). The CDR3 totals 12 residues. The CDR3, as DNA: TGTGCCAGCAGCCTCCGGGGCCAGCCCCAGCATTTT. Amino acid sequence: CASSLRGQPQHF.

J is TRBJ2-1 and V is TRBV6-4; D call uncertain. Germline assignment: CDR1 MRHNA and CDR2 SNTAGT. This CDR3 region has 12 residues. Trimming removed 6 bases at V and 5 bases at J, with 8 bases between. CDR3 region: CASRRFDNEQFF. CDR3 bases: TGTGCCAGCAGGCGTTTCGACAATGAGCAGTTCTTC.

The chain carries TRBV2 and TRBJ2-2, with 12 bases matching TRBD1. CDR3 length: 17 residues. J gave up 5 bases and V 7 bases, and 11 bases lay outside the gene matches. The germline V gene has CDR1 SNHLY and CDR2 FYNNEI. DNA for the CDR3: TGTGCCAGCACCTCTACCGGGACAGGGGGCCGGACCGGGGAGCTGTTTTTT. As protein: CASTSTGTGGRTGELFF.

This clone was counted a single time. This chain joins TRBV5-4 and TRBJ2-7; the D gene is possibly TRBD1 (5 bases). Germline V gives CDR1 SGHNT, CDR2 YYREEE (reference sequence). Trimming stripped 2 bases from V and 3 bases from J, with 9 bases between. The CDR3 totals 13 residues. The CDR3 sequence: CASSFPGNYEQYF. As DNA, the CDR3 is TGTGCCAGCAGCTTCCCAGGGAACTACGAGCAGTACTTC.

The chain recombines TRBV7-9 with TRBJ2-3; D assignment may be TRBD1 or TRBD2 (5 bases each). This CDR3 has 16 residues. Germline lookup yields CDR1 SEHNR and CDR2 FQNEAQ (reference sequence). Trimming cost V 3 bases and J 0 bases, with 13 bases left between them. DNA for the CDR3: TGTGCCAGCAGCTTTGGGTCGGGGCCTAGCACAGATACGCAGTATTTT. It codes for CASSFGSGPSTDTQYF.

This clone was counted once. This same CDR3 is encoded by further DNA sequences in the sample. The CDR3 sequence is CASSYSLMNTEAFF. The DNA for the CDR3 is TGTGCCAGCAGTTACTCGCTCATGAACACTGAAGCTTTCTTT. The chain links TRBV6-5 to TRBJ1-1; D gene ambiguous. Per the germline V gene, CDR1 is MNHEY and CDR2 is SVGAGI. V lost 0 bases, J lost 0 bases, and 5 bases lay in between. The CDR3 totals 14 residues.

The chain links TRBV30 to TRBJ2-2, with 8 bases fitting TRBD1. V was pared by 8 bases and J by 8 bases, with 13 bases of the junction left unmatched. The germline CDR1 and CDR2 sequences are GTSNPN and SVGIG (reference sequence). The CDR3 extends over 14 amino acids. The CDR3 DNA follows: TGTGCCCAGGGACAGGAGAACGTTCTTGGGGAGCTGTTTTTT. It codes for CAQGQENVLGELFF.

The V gene is TRBV6-4, the J gene TRBJ2-2; 8 bases match TRBD1. V dropped 6 bases and J dropped 3; count of bases not matched to a gene: 6. This CDR3 is 15 amino acids long. Germline values: CDR1 MRHNA, CDR2 SNTAGT. CDR3 in DNA: TGTGCCAGCAGGGAACAGGGGGGCGACACCGGGGAGCTGTTTTTT. It specifies CASREQGGDTGELFF.

This clone was seen a single time. This chain joins TRBV9 and TRBJ2-7; 8 nucleotides line up with TRBD2. There are 15 residues in the CDR3. J lost 4 bases, V lost 1 base, and 7 bases had no gene match. Germline V lookup: CDR1 SGDLS, CDR2 YYNGEE. The CDR3 loop reads CASSVRGLAGYEQYF. The CDR3 DNA reads TGTGCCAGCAGCGTAAGGGGCCTAGCGGGTTACGAGCAGTACTTC. Looking up the rest from reference TRBV9 and TRBJ2-7 gives the full variable domain: DSGVTQTPKHLITATGQRVTLRCSPRSGDLSVYWYQQSLDQGLQFLIQYYNGEERAKGNILERFSAQQFPDLHSELNLSSLELGDSALYFCASSVRGLAGYEQYFGPGTRLTVT.

The CDR3 sequence: CATSRDAETYEQYF. The DNA of the CDR3 is TGTGCCACCAGCAGAGATGCGGAAACCTACGAGCAGTACTTC. This chain uses TRBV15 with TRBJ2-7; D unresolved. CDR3 length equals 14 residues. V dropped 0 bases and J dropped 2 bases, with 8 bases sitting between them. The germline V gene encodes CDR1 LNHNV and CDR2 YYDKDF (reference sequence).

This sequence joins TRBV5-4 and TRBJ2-7; D not resolved. There are 16 residues in the CDR3. Trimming removed 2 bases from V and 4 bases from J, with 19 bases in between. Germline values: CDR1 SGHNT, CDR2 YYREEE (reference sequence). The CDR3 spells CASSFQGSRLPYEQYF. CDR3 in DNA: TGTGCCAGCAGCTTTCAAGGGTCCAGGCTCCCTTACGAGCAGTACTTC.

In this sample, this clone turned up once. The chain has TRBV6-5 and TRBJ1-1; D remains unclear. The CDR3 totals 15 residues. Germline lookup yields CDR1 MNHEY and CDR2 SVGAGI. The V and J ends lost 7 bases and 4 bases respectively, with 19 bases between them. The CDR3 DNA follows: TGTGCCAGCACCACCGTTGTGGGATTGGCCACTGAAGCTTTCTTT. Translation: CASTTVVGLATEAFF.

This rearrangement joins TRBV27 to TRBJ2-3; 7 nucleotides line up with TRBD2. The germline V gene has CDR1 MNHEY and CDR2 SMNVEV (reference sequence). The CDR3 is 13 amino acids. The V gene end was trimmed by 4 bases and the J gene end by 5 bases; junction bases not matched to a gene: 3. The CDR3 is CASSSLAEDTQYF. CDR3 nucleotide sequence: TGTGCCAGCAGTTCCCTAGCGGAAGATACGCAGTATTTT.

The chain carries TRBV6-4 and TRBJ2-6; D is undetermined. This CDR3 region has 18 residues. CDR1 is MRHNA, CDR2 SNTAGT, per germline. The V and J ends lost 2 bases and 1 base respectively, with 15 bases between them. DNA of the CDR3: TGTGCCAGCAGTGACGACCCCTTTTTGGGGTCTGGGGCCAACGTCCTGACTTTC. It specifies CASSDDPFLGSGANVLTF.

On this clone itself: Other DNA variants within this sample encode the same CDR3. V usage is TRBV29-1 and J usage is TRBJ2-7; the match to TRBD1 covers 8 bases. Trimming removed 3 bases from V and 1 base from J; junction bases left unmatched: 2. The CDR3 loop spans 13 amino acids. CDR1 is SQVTM, CDR2 ANQGSEA, per germline. The CDR3 nucleotides are TGCAGCGTTGATACAGGGGGGTCCTACGAGCAGTACTTC. The encoded protein is CSVDTGGSYEQYF.

The CDR3 DNA reads TGTGCCAGCAGCTCCGGAGAATCGAGGGGCTACACCTTC. Translated: CASSSGESRGYTF. The V call is TRBV5-4, the J call TRBJ1-2; D gene unclear. CDR3 length equals 13 residues. Germline lookup yields CDR1 SGHNT and CDR2 YYREEE (reference sequence). Trimming removed 3 bases at V and 8 bases at J, with 14 bases between.

CDR3 residues: CASSGLGAQYF. CDR3 nucleotides: TGTGCCAGCTCAGGCCTAGGGGCCCAGTACTTC. The gene calls are TRBV25-1 and TRBJ2-5; maybe TRBD1 (5 bases). The CDR3 has 11 amino acids. Germline V lookup: CDR1 MGHDK, CDR2 SYGVNS. V gave up 8 bases and J gave up 9 bases, with 13 bases separating them.

The chain uses TRBV6-5 and TRBJ2-6; perhaps TRBD1 as D (6 bases). The ends were cut back, 7 bases at V and 2 bases at J, with 9 bases in the middle. Germline CDR1 is MNHEY and CDR2 is SVGAGI. The CDR3 runs 14 residues. The CDR3 coding sequence is TGTGCCAGCACCCCAGGGGCTGGGGCCAACGTCCTGACTTTC. It codes for CASTPGAGANVLTF.

The genes are TRBV7-9 and TRBJ1-1; a weak D match, TRBD1 (6 bases). With 0 bases removed from V and 4 bases from J, the gap between germline ends came to 12 bases. CDR3 length: 15 residues. The germline gives CDR1 SEHNR, CDR2 FQNEAQ (reference sequence). CDR3 DNA: TGTGCCAGCAGCTTAGCGGAGGGGGTCGTCACTGAAGCTTTCTTT. Its translation is CASSLAEGVVTEAFF.

This sequence joins TRBV14 and TRBJ2-7, with 10 positions matching TRBD2. The germline gives CDR1 SGHDN, CDR2 FVKESK. The CDR3 covers 15 residues. The V and J ends lost 1 base and 7 bases, in that order; junction bases with no gene match: 7. CDR3 bases: TGTGCCAGCAGCCAAGTCAGCGGGAGGGGAGGGGAGCAGTACTTC. The encoded protein is CASSQVSGRGGEQYF.

Turning to this clone: This clone may be a read error of a much larger clone one base away. The sample carries other DNA sequences with the same CDR3. The chain recombines TRBV13 with TRBJ2-7; TRBD2 might be the D (6 bases). Germline CDR1 and CDR2: PRHDT and FYEKMQ (reference sequence). Between the trimmed V and J ends, which lost 0 bases and 4 bases, there was a span of 7 bases. This CDR3 is 13 amino acids long. CDR3 sequence reads: CASSLGRGYEQYF. In DNA, the CDR3 is TGTGCCAGCAGCTTAGGGCGGGGATACGAGCAGTACTTC. Looking up the rest from reference TRBV13 and TRBJ2-7 gives the full variable domain: AAGVIQSPRHLIKEKRETATLKCYPIPRHDTVYWYQQGPGQDPQFLISFYEKMQSDKGSIPDRFSAQQFSDYHSELNMSSLELGDSALYFCASSLGRGYEQYFGPGTRLTVT.

V gene TRBV30 combines with J gene TRBJ2-7; D ambiguous. This CDR3 is 12 amino acids long. The germline gives CDR1 GTSNPN, CDR2 SVGIG (reference sequence). V gave up 1 base and J gave up 6 bases, with 10 bases separating them. The CDR3 region is CAWSATWGEQYF. CDR3 nucleotide sequence: TGTGCCTGGAGTGCTACATGGGGCGAGCAGTACTTC. Supplemented by reference TRBV30 and TRBJ2-7, the full variable domain reads SQTIHQWPATLVQPVGSPLSLECTVEGTSNPNLYWYRQAAGRGLQLLFYSVGIGQISSEVPQNLSASRPQDRQFILSSKKLLLSDSGFYLCAWSATWGEQYFGPGTRLTVT.

This chain uses TRBV15 with TRBJ1-3; TRBD1 aligns across 7 bases. V shed 9 bases and J 0 bases; nucleotides not matched to a gene: 5. Germline V lookup: CDR1 LNHNV, CDR2 YYDKDF (reference sequence). CDR3 size: 14 residues. The chain's CDR3 is CATGDSYSGNTIYF. The CDR3 DNA reads as TGTGCCACGGGGGACAGCTACTCTGGAAACACCATATATTTT.